This T cell receptor beta chain derives from a study of neoadjuvant nivolumab and ipilimumab in lung cancer. Study outcomes and limitations: Higher pretherapy blood TCR richness went with higher resected-tumor richness. Only two of four nivolumab-treated tumors gained richness and clonality by surgery. A small number of samples were TCR sequenced.

Regarding this clone: Its cognate antigen is unknown.

Trimming cost V 3 bases and J 1 base; bases outside gene matches: 3. Germline-derived CDR1 and CDR2 are KGHSH and LQKENI. The CDR3 extends over 15 amino acids. Using immunoSEQ multiplex PCR, the repertoire was profiled, and TCRdb retains in-frame clones only, with some absent. The table has some 30,000 clones, 90% seen once. The gene calls are TRBV18 and TRBJ1-2, with TRBD1 matching over 9 bases. This receptor was obtained from an adult with non-small cell lung cancer. This specimen consisted of peripheral blood, obtained after neoadjuvant nivolumab, alone or with ipilimumab, at or shortly before surgery. For the CDR3, the DNA is TGTGCCAGCTCACCGGGGACAGGGAATAACTATGGCTACACCTTC. Protein: CASSPGTGNNYGYTF.